The entry below gives a single T cell receptor (beta chain) sequence along with its context. V trimming: 6 bases; J trimming: 6 bases; junction bases outside the gene matches: 8. The CDR3 spans 15 residues. Per the germline V gene, CDR1 is KGHDR and CDR2 is SFDVKD. In the RACIN dose-escalation trial, donors got nivolumab plus ipilimumab with aspirin, cyclophosphamide and radiotherapy. This sample was included in a study of low-dose radiotherapy and immunotherapy resistance in tumors. Across the whole study: Cohort 1 was given 0.5 Gy per fraction every 2 weeks, for 6.5 Gy total.

TRAV- and TRBV-specific primers primed first-strand cDNA, covering alpha and beta chains. The authors ran about 18 PCR cycles to amplify TCRs with a constant-region primer and V-primer adapter. TCRdb passed the reads through MiXCR, listing each CDR3 protein once. In the table there are 8,800 or so distinct CDR3 sequences, 75% of which are singletons. This sequence was found in a human donor with advanced metastatic prostate, ovarian, gallbladder or colorectal cancer (not recorded which). This table probably holds off-target reads from a library built for another chain. This sequence joins TRBV24-1 and TRBJ2-3, with 10 bases matching TRBD1. CDR3 protein: CATSLGTGDIDTQYF. For the CDR3, the DNA is TGTGCCACCAGTCTCGGGACAGGGGATATTGATACGCAGTATTTT.